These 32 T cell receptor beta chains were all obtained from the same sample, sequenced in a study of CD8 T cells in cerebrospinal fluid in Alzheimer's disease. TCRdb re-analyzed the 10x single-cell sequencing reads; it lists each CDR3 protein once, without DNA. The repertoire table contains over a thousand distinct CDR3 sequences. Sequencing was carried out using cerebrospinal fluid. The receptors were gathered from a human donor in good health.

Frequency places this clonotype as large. The CDR3 spells CASSLPGYQETQYF. The chain joins TRBV7-9 to TRBJ2-5. Germline lookup yields CDR1 SEHNR and CDR2 FQNEAQ (reference sequence). The CDR3 contains 14 residues.

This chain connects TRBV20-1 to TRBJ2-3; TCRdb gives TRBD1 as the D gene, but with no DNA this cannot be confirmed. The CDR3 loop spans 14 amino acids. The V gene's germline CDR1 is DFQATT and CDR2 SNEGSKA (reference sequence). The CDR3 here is CSAPRQGGTDTQYF.

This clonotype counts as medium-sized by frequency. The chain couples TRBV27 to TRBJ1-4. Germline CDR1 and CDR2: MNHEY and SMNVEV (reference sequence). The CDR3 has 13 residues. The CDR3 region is CASTDGPNEKLFF.

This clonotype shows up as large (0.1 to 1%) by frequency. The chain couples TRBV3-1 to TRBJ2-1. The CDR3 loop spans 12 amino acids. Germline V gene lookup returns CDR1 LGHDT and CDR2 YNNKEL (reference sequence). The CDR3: CASSQVTGEQFF.

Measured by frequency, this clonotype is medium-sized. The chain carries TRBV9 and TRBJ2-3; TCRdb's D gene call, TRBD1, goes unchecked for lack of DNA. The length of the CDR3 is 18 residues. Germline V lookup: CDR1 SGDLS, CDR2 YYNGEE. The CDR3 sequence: CASSVVRWGTGDTDTQYF.

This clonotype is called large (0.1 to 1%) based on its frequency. Here the CDR3 reads CASMDSDEQFF. The J gene is TRBJ2-1, the V gene TRBV6-1; there is no DNA to check the TCRdb D call of TRBD2. Germline loops: CDR1 MNHNS, CDR2 SASEGT. The CDR3 is 11 amino acids.

The CDR3 here is CASSESGGVGAPRNEQFF. This chain joins TRBV10-2 and TRBJ2-1; TCRdb reports TRBD2, a call that lacks DNA to check it against. This CDR3 contains 18 residues. Germline V gene sequence: CDR1 WSHSY, CDR2 SAAADI.

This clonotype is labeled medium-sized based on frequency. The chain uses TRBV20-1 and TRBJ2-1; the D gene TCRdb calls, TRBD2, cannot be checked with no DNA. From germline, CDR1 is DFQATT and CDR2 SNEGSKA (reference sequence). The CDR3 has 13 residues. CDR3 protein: CSAPPPGRNEQFF.

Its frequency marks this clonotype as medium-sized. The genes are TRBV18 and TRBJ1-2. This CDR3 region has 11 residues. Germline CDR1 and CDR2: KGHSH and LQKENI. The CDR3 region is CASSTNYGYTF.

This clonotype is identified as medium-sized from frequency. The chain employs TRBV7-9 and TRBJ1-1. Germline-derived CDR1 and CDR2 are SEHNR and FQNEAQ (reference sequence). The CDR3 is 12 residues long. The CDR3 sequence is CASRRQNTEAFF.

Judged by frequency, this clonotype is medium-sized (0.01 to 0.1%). This chain's CDR3 is CASRRDGGLFEAFF. V usage is TRBV28 and J usage is TRBJ1-1; TCRdb names TRBD1, which stays unverified in the absence of DNA. This CDR3 is built from 14 residues. Germline-derived CDR1 and CDR2 are MDHEN and SYDVKM.

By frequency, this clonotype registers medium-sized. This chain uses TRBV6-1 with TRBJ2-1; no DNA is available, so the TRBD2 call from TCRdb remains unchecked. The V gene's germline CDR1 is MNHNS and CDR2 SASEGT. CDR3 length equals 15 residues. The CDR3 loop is CASSVTSGSYNEQFF.

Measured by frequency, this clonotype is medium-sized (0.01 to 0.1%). CDR3 region: CASSSLGASGPTDTQYF. The chain couples TRBV28 to TRBJ2-3; no DNA is available, so the TRBD2 call from TCRdb remains unchecked. CDR3 size: 17 residues. Germline CDR1 reads MDHEN; CDR2 reads SYDVKM. The variable domain in full, with the rest retrieved from reference TRBV28 and TRBJ2-3, is DVKVTQSSRYLVKRTGEKVFLECVQDMDHENMFWYRQDPGLGLRLIYFSYDVKMKEKGDIPEGYSVSREKKERFSLILESASTNQTSMYLCASSSLGASGPTDTQYFGPGTRLTVL.

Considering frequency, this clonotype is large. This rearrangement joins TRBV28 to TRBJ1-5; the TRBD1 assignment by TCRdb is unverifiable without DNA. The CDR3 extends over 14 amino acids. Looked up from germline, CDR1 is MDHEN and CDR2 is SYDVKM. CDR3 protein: CASRLDGVNQPQHF.

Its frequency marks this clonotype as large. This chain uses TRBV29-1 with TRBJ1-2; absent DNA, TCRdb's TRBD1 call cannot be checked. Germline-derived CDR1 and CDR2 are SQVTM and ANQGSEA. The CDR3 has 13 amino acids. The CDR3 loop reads CSVEQGAGNGYTF.

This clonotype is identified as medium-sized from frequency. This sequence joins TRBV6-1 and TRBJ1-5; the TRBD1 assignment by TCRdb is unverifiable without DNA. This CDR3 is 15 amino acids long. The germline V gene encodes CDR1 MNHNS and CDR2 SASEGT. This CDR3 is CASCLTGVSNQPQHF.

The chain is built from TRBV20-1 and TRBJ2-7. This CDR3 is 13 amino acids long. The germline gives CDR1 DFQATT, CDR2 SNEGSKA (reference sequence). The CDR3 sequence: CSASKPRTYEQYF.

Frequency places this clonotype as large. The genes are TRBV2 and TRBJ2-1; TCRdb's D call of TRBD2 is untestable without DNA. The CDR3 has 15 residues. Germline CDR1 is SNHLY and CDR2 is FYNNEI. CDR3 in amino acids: CASNPGLAGQNEQFF. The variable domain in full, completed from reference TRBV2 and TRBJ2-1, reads EPEVTQTPSHQVTQMGQEVILRCVPISNHLYFYWYRQILGQKVEFLVSFYNNEISEKSEIFDDQFSVERPDGSNFTLKIRSTKLEDSAMYFCASNPGLAGQNEQFFGPGTRLTVL.

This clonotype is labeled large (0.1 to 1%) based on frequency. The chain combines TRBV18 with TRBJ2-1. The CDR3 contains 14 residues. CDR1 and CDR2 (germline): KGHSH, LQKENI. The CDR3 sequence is CASSPSRDGWEQFF.

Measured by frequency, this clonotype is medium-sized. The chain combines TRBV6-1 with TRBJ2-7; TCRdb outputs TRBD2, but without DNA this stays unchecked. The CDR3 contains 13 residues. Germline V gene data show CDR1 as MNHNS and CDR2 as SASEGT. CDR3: CASSEALWEKQYF.

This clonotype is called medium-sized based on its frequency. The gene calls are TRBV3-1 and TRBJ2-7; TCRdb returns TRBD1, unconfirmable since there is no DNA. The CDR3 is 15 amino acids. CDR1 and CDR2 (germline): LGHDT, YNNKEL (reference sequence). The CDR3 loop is CASSQDITGGYEQYF.

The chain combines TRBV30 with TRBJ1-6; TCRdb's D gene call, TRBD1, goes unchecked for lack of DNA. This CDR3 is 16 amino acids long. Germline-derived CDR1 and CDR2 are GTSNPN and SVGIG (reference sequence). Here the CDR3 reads CAWTPSGGQGHSPLHF.

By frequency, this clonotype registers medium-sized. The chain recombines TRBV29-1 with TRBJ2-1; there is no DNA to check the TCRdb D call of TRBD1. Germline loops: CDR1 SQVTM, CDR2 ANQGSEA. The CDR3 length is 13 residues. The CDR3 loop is CSVDSTVGNEQFF.

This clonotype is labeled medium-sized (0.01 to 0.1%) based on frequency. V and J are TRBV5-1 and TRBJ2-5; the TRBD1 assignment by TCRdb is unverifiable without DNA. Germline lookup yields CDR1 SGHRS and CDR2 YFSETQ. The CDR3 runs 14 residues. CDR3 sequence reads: CASSYSGGEETQYF.

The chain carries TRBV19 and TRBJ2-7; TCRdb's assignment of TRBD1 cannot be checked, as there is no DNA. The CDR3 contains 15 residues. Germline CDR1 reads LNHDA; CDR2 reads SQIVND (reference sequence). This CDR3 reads CASSTGGHGSYEQYF.

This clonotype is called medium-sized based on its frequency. CDR3 residues: CASSSTGQKNTEAFF. This sequence joins TRBV7-8 and TRBJ1-1; TCRdb picks TRBD1, but there is no DNA to check that call. From germline, CDR1 is SGHVS and CDR2 FQNEAQ. The CDR3 sequence is 15 residues long. Full variable domain (missing parts from reference TRBV7-8 and TRBJ1-1): GAGVSQSPRYKVAKRGQDVALRCDPISGHVSLFWYQQALGQGPEFLTYFQNEAQLDKSGLPSDRFFAERPEGSVSTLKIQRTQQEDSAVYLCASSSTGQKNTEAFFGQGTRLTVV.

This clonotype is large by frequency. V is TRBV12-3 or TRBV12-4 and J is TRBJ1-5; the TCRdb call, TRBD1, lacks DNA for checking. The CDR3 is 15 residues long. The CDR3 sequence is CASSAAGQTQEPQHF.

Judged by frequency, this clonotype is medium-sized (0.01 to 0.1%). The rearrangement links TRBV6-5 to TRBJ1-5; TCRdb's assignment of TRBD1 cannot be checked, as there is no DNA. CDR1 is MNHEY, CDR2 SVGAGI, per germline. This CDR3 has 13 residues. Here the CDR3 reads CASGRQEGQPQHF.

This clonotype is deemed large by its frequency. CDR3 protein: CSVSKEVETQYF. The V call is TRBV29-1, the J call TRBJ2-5; TCRdb gives TRBD2 as the D gene, but with no DNA this cannot be confirmed. Germline assignment: CDR1 SQVTM and CDR2 ANQGSEA. CDR3 length: 12 residues.

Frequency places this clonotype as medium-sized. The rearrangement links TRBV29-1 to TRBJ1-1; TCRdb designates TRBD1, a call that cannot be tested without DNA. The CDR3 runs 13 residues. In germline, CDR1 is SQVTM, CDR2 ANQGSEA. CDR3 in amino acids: CSVGVDGGTEAFF.

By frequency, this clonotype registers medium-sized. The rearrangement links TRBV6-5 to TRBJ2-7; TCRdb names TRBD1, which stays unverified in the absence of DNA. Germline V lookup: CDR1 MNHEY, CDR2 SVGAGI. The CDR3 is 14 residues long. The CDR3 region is CASSYGDRFYEQYF.

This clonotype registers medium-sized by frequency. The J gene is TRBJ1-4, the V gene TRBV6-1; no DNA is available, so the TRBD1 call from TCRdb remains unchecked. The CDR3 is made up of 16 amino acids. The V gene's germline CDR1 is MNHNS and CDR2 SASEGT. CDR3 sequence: CASKNTKGQSSEKLFF.